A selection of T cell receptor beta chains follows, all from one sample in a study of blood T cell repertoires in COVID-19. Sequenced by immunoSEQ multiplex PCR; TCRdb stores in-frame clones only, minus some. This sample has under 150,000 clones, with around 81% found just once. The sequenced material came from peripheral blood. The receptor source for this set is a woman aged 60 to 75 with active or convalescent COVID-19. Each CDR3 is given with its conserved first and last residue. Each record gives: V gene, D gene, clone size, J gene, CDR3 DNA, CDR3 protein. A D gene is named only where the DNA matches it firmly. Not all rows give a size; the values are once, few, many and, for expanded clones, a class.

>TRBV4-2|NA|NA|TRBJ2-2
TGTGCCAGCAGCCAAGGGGGGGTTGAAGGGGAGCTGTTTTTT
CASSQGGVEGELFF
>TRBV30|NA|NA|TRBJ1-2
TGTGCCTGGAGTGGGCAGGCCTATGGCTACACCTTC
CAWSGQAYGYTF
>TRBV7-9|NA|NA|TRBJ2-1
TGTGCCAGCAGCACCCGACTAGTAAATGAGCAGTTCTTC
CASSTRLVNEQFF
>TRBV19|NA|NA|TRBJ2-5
TGTGCCAGTAGTATAAACAGACAAGAGACCCAGTACTTC
CASSINRQETQYF
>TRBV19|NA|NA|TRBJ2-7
TGTGCCAGTAGTATGGGCCAGGGAAACGAGCAGTACTTC
CASSMGQGNEQYF
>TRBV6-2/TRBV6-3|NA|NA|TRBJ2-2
TGTGCCAGCAGCCGAACTAGCCACCACACCGGGGAGCTGTTTTTT
CASSRTSHHTGELFF
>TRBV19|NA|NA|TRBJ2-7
TGTGCCAGTAGTATAGTCGGCGGCGGGCTATACGGCTACGAGCAGTACTTC
CASSIVGGGLYGYEQYF
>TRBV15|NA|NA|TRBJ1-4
TGTGCCACCAGCAGAGGTACGGGAAGTCGGAGTGAAAAACTGTTTTTT
CATSRGTGSRSEKLFF
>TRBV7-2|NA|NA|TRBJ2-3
TGTGCCAGCAGCACGGGACTTTCAAACACAGATACGCAGTATTTT
CASSTGLSNTDTQYF
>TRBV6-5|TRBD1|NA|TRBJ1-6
TGTGCCAGCAGTTCGAAAGGGGCGGCAGGGGGATCACCCCTCCACTTT
CASSSKGAAGGSPLHF
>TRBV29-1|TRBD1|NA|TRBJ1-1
TGCAGCGTTGATATCTTGGGGACAGGGGCTGAAGCTTTCTTT
CSVDILGTGAEAFF
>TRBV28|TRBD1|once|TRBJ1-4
TGTGCCAGCAGGTTACAGGGGGCTAATGAAAAACTGTTTTTT
CASRLQGANEKLFF
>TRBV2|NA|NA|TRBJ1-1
TGTGCCAGCAGTGAAACACCACAGGGAATAAACCCCATGAACACTGAAGCTTTCTTT
CASSETPQGINPMNTEAFF